A selection of T cell receptor beta chains follows, all from one sample in a study of cytotoxic CD8 clonotypes in ibrutinib-treated CLL. Assay used: immunoSEQ multiplex PCR; TCRdb lists only in-frame clones, some missing. The data show 150,000 or so clones, with approximately 85% seen just once and around 2.1% held by the top ten. This specimen consisted of PBMCs, obtained after 24 months of ibrutinib treatment. These TCRs come from a human donor with chronic lymphocytic leukemia. The CDR3 runs from the conserved cysteine through the conserved F or W. The order of the fields is J gene, D gene, clone size, V gene, CDR3 DNA, CDR3 protein. D genes are given only for firm matches. Size is stated for part of the rows, as once, few or many counts, or as a class when the clone is expanded.

j_gene: TRBJ2-1
d_gene: TRBD1
abundance: .
v_gene: TRBV6-1
CDR3nt: TGTGCCAGCAGTGAAGCCGGGACAGGGTACAATGAGCAGTTCTTC
CDR3aa: CASSEAGTGYNEQFF

j_gene: TRBJ2-3
d_gene: .
abundance: .
v_gene: TRBV12-5
CDR3nt: TGTGCTAGTGCCCCGGACTCGAGCACAGATACGCAGTATTTT
CDR3aa: CASAPDSSTDTQYF

j_gene: TRBJ1-5
d_gene: .
abundance: .
v_gene: TRBV5-1
CDR3nt: TGCGCCAGCAGCTTGGGAGGTACGGGCAATCAGCCCCAGCATTTT
CDR3aa: CASSLGGTGNQPQHF

j_gene: TRBJ1-5
d_gene: .
abundance: .
v_gene: TRBV4-1
CDR3nt: TGCGCCAGCAGCCAAGGGGGATTGTTGGGCAATCAGCCCCAGCATTTT
CDR3aa: CASSQGGLLGNQPQHF

j_gene: TRBJ2-3
d_gene: .
abundance: .
v_gene: TRBV30
CDR3nt: TGTGCCTGGAGCGCCTCGTCCGCGGGTACGCAGTATTTT
CDR3aa: CAWSASSAGTQYF

j_gene: TRBJ2-1
d_gene: .
abundance: .
v_gene: TRBV7-2
CDR3nt: TGTGCCAGCAGCCCCGCGGCGGCGTTGGGCAATGAGCAGTTCTTC
CDR3aa: CASSPAAALGNEQFF

j_gene: TRBJ2-1
d_gene: TRBD1
abundance: .
v_gene: TRBV18
CDR3nt: TGTGCCAGCTCACCACCGGGGGGACAGGGACACAATGAGCAGTTCTTC
CDR3aa: CASSPPGGQGHNEQFF

j_gene: TRBJ1-1
d_gene: .
abundance: .
v_gene: TRBV18
CDR3nt: TGTGCCAGCTCACTGGGGGAGAACACTGAAGCTTTCTTT
CDR3aa: CASSLGENTEAFF

j_gene: TRBJ1-2
d_gene: TRBD1
abundance: .
v_gene: TRBV4-3
CDR3nt: TGCGCCAGCAGCCACATGGGACAGTACTATGGCTACACCTTC
CDR3aa: CASSHMGQYYGYTF

j_gene: TRBJ2-3
d_gene: .
abundance: .
v_gene: TRBV15
CDR3nt: TGTGCCACCAGCAGAGTGGGGGGGGGCACAAGCACAGATACGCAGTATTTT
CDR3aa: CATSRVGGGTSTDTQYF

j_gene: TRBJ2-2
d_gene: TRBD2
abundance: once
v_gene: TRBV7-2
CDR3nt: TGTGCCAGCAGCAAAAGCCTTGCGGGGGTAAACACCGGGGAGCTGTTTTTT
CDR3aa: CASSKSLAGVNTGELFF

j_gene: TRBJ1-5
d_gene: .
abundance: .
v_gene: TRBV5-1
CDR3nt: TGCGCCAGCAGCACGGATATTCTGACACAGCCCCAGCATTTT
CDR3aa: CASSTDILTQPQHF

j_gene: TRBJ1-5
d_gene: .
abundance: .
v_gene: TRBV4-2
CDR3nt: TGTGCCAGCAGCCAAGAACCGGATCAGCCCCAGCATTTT
CDR3aa: CASSQEPDQPQHF

j_gene: TRBJ2-3
d_gene: .
abundance: .
v_gene: TRBV28
CDR3nt: TGTGCCAGCAGCCCAGCCAGGGATACGCAGTATTTT
CDR3aa: CASSPARDTQYF

j_gene: TRBJ2-7
d_gene: TRBD1
abundance: few
v_gene: TRBV7-2
CDR3nt: TGTGCCAGCAGCATCCTCCCCGGACAGGGGGTATCCCAATTCTGGGAGCAGTACTTC
CDR3aa: CASSILPGQGVSQFWEQYF

j_gene: TRBJ2-5
d_gene: TRBD2
abundance: .
v_gene: TRBV5-4
CDR3nt: TGTGCCAGCAGCTTGCCTGGGACTAGCGGGCAAGAGACCCAGTACTTC
CDR3aa: CASSLPGTSGQETQYF

j_gene: TRBJ1-5
d_gene: TRBD1
abundance: .
v_gene: TRBV5-1
CDR3nt: TGCGCCAGCAACGGGGGACAGATCAATCAGCCCCAGCATTTT
CDR3aa: CASNGGQINQPQHF